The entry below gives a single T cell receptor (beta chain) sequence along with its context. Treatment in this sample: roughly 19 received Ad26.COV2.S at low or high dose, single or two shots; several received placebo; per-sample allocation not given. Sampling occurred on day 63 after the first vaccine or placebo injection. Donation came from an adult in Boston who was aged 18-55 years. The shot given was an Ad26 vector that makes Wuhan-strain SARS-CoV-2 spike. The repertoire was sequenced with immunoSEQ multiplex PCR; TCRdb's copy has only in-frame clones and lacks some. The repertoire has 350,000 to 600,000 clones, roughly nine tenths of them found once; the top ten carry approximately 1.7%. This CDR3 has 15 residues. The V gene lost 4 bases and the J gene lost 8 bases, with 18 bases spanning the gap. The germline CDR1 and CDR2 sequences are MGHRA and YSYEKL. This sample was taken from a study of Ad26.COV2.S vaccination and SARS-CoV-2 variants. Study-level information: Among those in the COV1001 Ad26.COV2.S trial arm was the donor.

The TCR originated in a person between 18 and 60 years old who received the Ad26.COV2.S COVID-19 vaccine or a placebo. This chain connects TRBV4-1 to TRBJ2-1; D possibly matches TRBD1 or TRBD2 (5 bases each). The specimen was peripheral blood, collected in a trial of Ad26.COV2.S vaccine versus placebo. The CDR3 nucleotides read TGCGCCAGCAGCCGGGGACGGAGCCGGGCTGATGAGCAGTTCTTC. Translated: CASSRGRSRADEQFF.